This T cell receptor (beta chain) was sequenced in a study of blood T cell repertoires in COVID-19. TCRdb keeps only in-frame clones here, not all; method: immunoSEQ multiplex PCR. The data contain over 35,000 clones, about 92% of them seen just once; the ten biggest clones take up under 20%. This clone occurred a few times. Germline V gene data show CDR1 as SEHNR and CDR2 as FQNEAQ (reference sequence). The CDR3 spans 17 residues. The ends lost 4 bases at V and 7 bases at J; junction bases unmatched: 12. This TCR came from a man in his 70s with active COVID-19. Sequencing was carried out using peripheral blood. The V and J genes are TRBV7-9 and TRBJ2-3, with 12 bases matching TRBD1. CDR3 region: CASSSPSGTGGANTQYF. In nucleotides, the CDR3 is TGTGCCAGCAGCTCACCCTCCGGGACAGGGGGCGCGAATACGCAGTATTTT.